One and the same sample provided the 2 T cell receptor beta chains below, sequenced in a study of PD-1 blockade in classical Hodgkin lymphoma (TCRdb year 2020). The label giving this sample's time point can be read as: cycle 4 day 1 (C4D1), after less than 7 weeks of nivolumab. Every trial patient had relapsed after autologous stem cell transplantation, and cohorts A, B and C differed in prior brentuximab vedotin exposure. Using a Miltenyi CD4+ T cell isolation kit, CD4+ T cells were purified from thawed PBMCs through magnetic negative selection. The method was the immunoSEQ multiplex PCR assay. Entries here come from immuneACCESS through TCRdb and include only in-frame sequences with V and J called. Some clones fail to appear in such tables; in the studies checked, an unresolved V gene covers under half of the shortfall, and the cause of the remainder is unknown. The sample table holds over 15,000 clones, of which approximately 70% were seen once. The ten largest account for roughly 2.6% of the sample.

The specimen was CD4+ T cells from blood, collected before the fourth cycle of nivolumab. The receptors were sampled from a human donor with classical Hodgkin lymphoma.

The chain recombines TRBV19 with TRBJ2-1; no reliable D call. The CDR3 extends over 16 amino acids. Per the germline V gene, CDR1 is LNHDA and CDR2 is SQIVND (reference sequence). The V end was cut by 3 bases, the J end by 3 bases, with 15 bases between. This chain's CDR3 is CASSMSTTRNYNEQFF. CDR3 nucleotides: TGTGCCAGTAGTATGAGCACGACCAGGAACTACAATGAGCAGTTCTTC.

In this sample, this clone turned up a few times. The chain employs TRBV9 and TRBJ2-5, with no clear D. CDR3 size: 16 residues. Germline CDR1 reads SGDLS; CDR2 reads YYNGEE. V was cut by 1 base and J by 1 base, with 14 bases left in between. The CDR3 protein is CASSVSGRAPQETQYF. The CDR3 region has the DNA TGTGCCAGCAGCGTATCAGGCCGGGCCCCCCAAGAGACCCAGTACTTC.